The clone carrying this TCR beta chain was found many times. The antigen is undetermined. The V end lost 6 bases, the J end lost 0 bases, and 3 bases lay between the germline ends. Germline assignment: CDR1 MNHEY and CDR2 SVGEGT. This CDR3 is built from 13 residues. This sample was included in a study of early T cells in non-severe SARS-CoV-2 infection. The overall study: Sequencing targeted bulk RNA from unsorted whole blood, leaving chains unpaired. General study findings and limits: Comparison of clonotypes with VDJdb favored anti-spike CD8 responses while missing private and CD4 specificities.

Individual cDNA molecules were tagged with unique molecular identifiers. Each CDR3 protein is one row after TCRdb ran MiXCR on the 5' RACE reads. The repertoire holds approximately 31,000 distinct CDR3 sequences, with roughly 6% as singletons. The clonotype was recovered from an adult who was a healthcare worker with PCR-confirmed SARS-CoV-2 infection or an uninfected control (not recorded which). The V call is TRBV6-2 or TRBV6-3, the J call TRBJ2-6, with unresolved D. The specimen sequenced was whole blood. The DNA of the CDR3 is TGTGCCAGCAGCGGCTCTGGGGCCAACGTCCTGACTTTC. Amino acid sequence: CASSGSGANVLTF.